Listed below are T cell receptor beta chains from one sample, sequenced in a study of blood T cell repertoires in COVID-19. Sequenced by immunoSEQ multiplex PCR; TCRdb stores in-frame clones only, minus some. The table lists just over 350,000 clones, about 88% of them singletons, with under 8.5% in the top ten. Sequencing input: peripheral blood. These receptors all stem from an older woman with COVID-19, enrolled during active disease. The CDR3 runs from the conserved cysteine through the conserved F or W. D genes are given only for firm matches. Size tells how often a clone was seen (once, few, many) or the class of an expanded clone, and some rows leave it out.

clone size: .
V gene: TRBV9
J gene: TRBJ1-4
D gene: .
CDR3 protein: CASSASGGQQEKLFF
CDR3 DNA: TGTGCCAGCAGCGCCTCCGGGGGTCAGCAGGAAAAACTGTTTTTT

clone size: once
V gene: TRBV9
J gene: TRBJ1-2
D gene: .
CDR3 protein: CASSPLGGGYTF
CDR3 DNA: TGTGCCAGCAGCCCCCTCGGGGGGGGCTACACCTTC

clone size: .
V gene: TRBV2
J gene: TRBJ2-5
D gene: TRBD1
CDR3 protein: CASSEWVTGRGETQYF
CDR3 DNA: TGTGCCAGCAGTGAATGGGTGACAGGGAGAGGAGAGACCCAGTACTTC

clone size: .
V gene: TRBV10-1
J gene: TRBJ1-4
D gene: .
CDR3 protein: CASSETGRNEKLFF
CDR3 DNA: TGCGCCAGCAGTGAGACGGGAAGGAATGAAAAACTGTTTTTT

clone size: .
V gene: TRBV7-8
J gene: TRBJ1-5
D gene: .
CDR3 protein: CASSLGVGGGQPQHF
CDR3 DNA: TGTGCCAGCAGCTTAGGAGTCGGAGGCGGTCAGCCCCAGCATTTT

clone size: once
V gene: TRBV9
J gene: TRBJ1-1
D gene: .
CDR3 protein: CASSPDTRNTEAFF
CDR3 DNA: TGTGCCAGCAGCCCAGACACCAGGAACACTGAAGCTTTCTTT

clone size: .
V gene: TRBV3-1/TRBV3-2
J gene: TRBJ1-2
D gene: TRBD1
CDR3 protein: CASSQNPGQAHYGYTF
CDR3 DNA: TGTGCCAGCAGCCAAAATCCTGGACAGGCTCACTATGGCTACACCTTC

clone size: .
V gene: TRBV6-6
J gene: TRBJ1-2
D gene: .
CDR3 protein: CASSYGAALTNYGYTF
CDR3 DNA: TGTGCCAGCAGTTATGGGGCAGCCCTAACTAACTATGGCTACACCTTC

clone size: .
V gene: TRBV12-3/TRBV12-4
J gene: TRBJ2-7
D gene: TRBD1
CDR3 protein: CASSRDRENEQYF
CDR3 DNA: TGTGCCAGCAGTCGGGACAGGGAAAACGAGCAGTACTTC

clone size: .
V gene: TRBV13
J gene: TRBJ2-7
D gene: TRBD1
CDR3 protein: CASSSRTGARDEQYF
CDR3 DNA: TGTGCCAGCAGCTCAAGGACAGGGGCGCGGGACGAGCAGTACTTC

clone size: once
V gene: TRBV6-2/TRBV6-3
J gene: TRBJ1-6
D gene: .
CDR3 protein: CASSLEQGPYNSPLHF
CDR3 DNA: TGTGCCAGCAGCCTCGAACAGGGTCCCTATAATTCACCCCTCCACTTT

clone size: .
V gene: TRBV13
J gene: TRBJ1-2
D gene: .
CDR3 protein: CASSLGGLGYGYTF
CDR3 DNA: TGTGCCAGCAGCTTAGGGGGGCTTGGTTATGGCTACACCTTC

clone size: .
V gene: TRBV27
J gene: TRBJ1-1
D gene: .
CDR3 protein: CASKQDRSNTEAFF
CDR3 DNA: TGTGCCAGCAAACAGGACAGATCGAACACTGAAGCTTTCTTT

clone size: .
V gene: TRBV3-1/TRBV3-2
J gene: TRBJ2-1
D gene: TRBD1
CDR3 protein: CASSPDRESYNEQFF
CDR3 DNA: TGTGCCAGCAGCCCGGACAGGGAATCCTACAATGAGCAGTTCTTC

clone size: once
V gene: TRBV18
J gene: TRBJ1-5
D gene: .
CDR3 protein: CASSPLGGVYQPQHF
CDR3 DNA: TGTGCCAGCTCACCACTAGGAGGGGTTTATCAGCCCCAGCATTTT

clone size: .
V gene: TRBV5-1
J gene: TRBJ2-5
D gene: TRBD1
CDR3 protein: CASSLAGTGGSETQYF
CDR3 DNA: TGCGCCAGCAGCTTGGCAGGGACAGGGGGCTCAGAGACCCAGTACTTC

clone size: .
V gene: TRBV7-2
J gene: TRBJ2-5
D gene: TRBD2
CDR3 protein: CASSLDLAGGQETQYF
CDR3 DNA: TGTGCCAGCAGCTTAGATCTAGCGGGAGGCCAAGAGACCCAGTACTTC

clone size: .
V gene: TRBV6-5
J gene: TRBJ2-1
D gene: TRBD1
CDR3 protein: CASRQYRGLYNEQFF
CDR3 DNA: TGTGCCAGCAGACAATACAGGGGGCTCTACAATGAGCAGTTCTTC

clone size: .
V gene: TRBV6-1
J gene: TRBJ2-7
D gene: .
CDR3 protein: CASSEMAGVRYEQYF
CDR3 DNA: TGTGCCAGCAGTGAAATGGCAGGGGTCCGTTACGAGCAGTACTTC

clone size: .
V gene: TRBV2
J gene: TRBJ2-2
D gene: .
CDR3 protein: CASSDTTGELFF
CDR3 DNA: TGTGCCAGCAGCGACACCACCGGGGAGCTGTTTTTT

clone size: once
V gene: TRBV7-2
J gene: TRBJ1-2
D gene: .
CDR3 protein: CASSSYRVWGYTF
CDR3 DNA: TGTGCCAGCAGCTCGTACAGGGTTTGGGGCTACACCTTC

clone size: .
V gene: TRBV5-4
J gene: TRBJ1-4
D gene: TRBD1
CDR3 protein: CASSRGTGTGEKLFF
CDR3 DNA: TGTGCCAGCAGCCGCGGGACAGGGACGGGTGAAAAACTGTTTTTT

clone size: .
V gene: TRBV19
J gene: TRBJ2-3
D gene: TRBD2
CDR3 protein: CASSPRGGRDTQYF
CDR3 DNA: TGTGCCAGTAGTCCCCGGGGGGGCCGAGATACGCAGTATTTT

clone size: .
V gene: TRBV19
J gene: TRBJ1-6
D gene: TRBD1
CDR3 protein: CASSPARQGEAYNSPLHF
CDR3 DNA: TGTGCCAGTAGTCCCGCCCGACAGGGCGAGGCCTATAATTCACCCCTCCACTTT

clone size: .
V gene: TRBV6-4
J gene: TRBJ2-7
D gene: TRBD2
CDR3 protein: CATPPGLARRYEQYF
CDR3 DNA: TGTGCCACACCCCCTGGACTAGCCCGTCGGTACGAGCAGTACTTC

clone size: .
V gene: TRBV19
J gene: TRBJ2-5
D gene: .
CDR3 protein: CASGQGNPGETQYF
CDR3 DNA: TGTGCCAGTGGGCAGGGGAACCCGGGAGAGACCCAGTACTTC

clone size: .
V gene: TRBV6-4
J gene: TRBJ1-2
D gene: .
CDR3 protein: CASSEGRYYGYTF
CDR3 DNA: TGTGCCAGCAGTGAAGGCAGGTACTATGGCTACACCTTC

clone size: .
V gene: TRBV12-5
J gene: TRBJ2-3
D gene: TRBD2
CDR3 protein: CASGLVQRGSTDTQYF
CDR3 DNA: TGTGCTAGTGGTTTGGTCCAGCGGGGCAGCACAGATACGCAGTATTTT

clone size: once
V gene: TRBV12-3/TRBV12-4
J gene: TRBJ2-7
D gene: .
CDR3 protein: CASSYRAGYEQYF
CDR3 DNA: TGTGCCAGCAGTTACAGGGCCGGATACGAGCAGTACTTC

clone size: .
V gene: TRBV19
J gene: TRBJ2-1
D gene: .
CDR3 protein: CASISGESYNEQFF
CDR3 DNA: TGTGCCAGTATATCCGGGGAGTCCTACAATGAGCAGTTCTTC

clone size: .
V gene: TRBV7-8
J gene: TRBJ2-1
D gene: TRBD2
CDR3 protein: CASSSKGASGGADLDEQFF
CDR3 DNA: TGTGCCAGCAGCTCCAAGGGTGCTAGCGGGGGGGCCGATCTAGATGAGCAGTTCTTC

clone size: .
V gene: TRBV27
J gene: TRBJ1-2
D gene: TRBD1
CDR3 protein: CASSPDPGQGHYGYTF
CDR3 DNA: TGTGCCAGCAGTCCAGATCCGGGACAGGGGCACTATGGCTACACCTTC

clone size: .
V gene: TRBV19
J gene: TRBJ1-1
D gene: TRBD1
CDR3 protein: CASLGQGNTEAFF
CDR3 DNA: TGTGCCAGCTTGGGACAGGGGAACACTGAAGCTTTCTTT

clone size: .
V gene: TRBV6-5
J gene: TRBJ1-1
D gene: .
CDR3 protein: CASSTLQITEAFF
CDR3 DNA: TGTGCCAGCAGTACCCTACAGATCACTGAAGCTTTCTTT

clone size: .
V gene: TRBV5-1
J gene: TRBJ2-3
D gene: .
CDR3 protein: CASSLMGGGTDTQYF
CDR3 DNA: TGCGCCAGCAGCCTCATGGGAGGCGGCACAGATACGCAGTATTTT

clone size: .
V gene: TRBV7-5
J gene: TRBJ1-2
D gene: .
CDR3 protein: CVRSPWGADGYTF
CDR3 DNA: TGTGTCAGAAGCCCGTGGGGAGCAGATGGCTACACCTTC

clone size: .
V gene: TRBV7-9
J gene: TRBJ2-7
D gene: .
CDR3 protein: CASTPVGGGGYYEQYF
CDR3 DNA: TGTGCCAGCACCCCGGTTGGGGGGGGCGGTTACTACGAGCAGTACTTC

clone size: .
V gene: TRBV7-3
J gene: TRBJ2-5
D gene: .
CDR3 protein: CASSLTRQETQYF
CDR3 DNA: TGTGCCAGCAGCTTGACTAGACAAGAGACCCAGTACTTC

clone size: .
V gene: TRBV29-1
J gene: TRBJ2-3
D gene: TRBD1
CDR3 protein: CSVEGRQGGTQYF
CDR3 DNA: TGCAGCGTTGAAGGCCGACAGGGGGGTACGCAGTATTTT

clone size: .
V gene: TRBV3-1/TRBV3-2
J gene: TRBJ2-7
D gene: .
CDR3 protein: CASSLTGQRDEQYF
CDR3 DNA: TGTGCCAGCAGTCTGACAGGGCAGCGGGACGAGCAGTACTTC

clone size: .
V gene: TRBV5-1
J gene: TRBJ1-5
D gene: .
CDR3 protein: CASSPSGATGNQPQHF
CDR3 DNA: TGCGCCAGCAGCCCCTCAGGGGCTACGGGCAATCAGCCCCAGCATTTT

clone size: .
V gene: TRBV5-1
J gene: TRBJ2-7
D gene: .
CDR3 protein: CASCEGSSYEQYF
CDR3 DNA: TGCGCCAGCTGCGAGGGATCATCCTACGAGCAGTACTTC